Each of the 31 T cell receptor beta chains below was sequenced from the same sample in a study of cytomegalovirus exposure and HLA in healthy donors. A multiplex PCR was run with 60 Vbeta primers and 13 Jbeta primers. The protocol was immunoSEQ multiplex PCR, while the TCRdb copy is restricted to in-frame clones and leaves out a portion. In the table there are about 150,000 clones, 70% to 90% of which are singletons. Sample: PBMCs. Receptors were obtained from a woman aged 18-35 years in good health and CMV-seronegative.

The V and J genes are TRBV28 and TRBJ1-6; 7 bases line up with TRBD1. V gave up 2 bases and J gave up 10 bases; unmatched junction bases: 5. CDR3 length: 14 amino acids. The germline gives CDR1 MDHEN, CDR2 SYDVKM. The CDR3, as DNA: TGTGCCAGCAGTTTAGTACAGGGGAACTCACCCCTCCACTTT. Its translation is CASSLVQGNSPLHF.

Worth noting for this clone: Relative to the germline gene, one junction end is altered; a read error may explain this. The V gene is TRBV7-9, the J gene TRBJ1-2; D is uncertain. This CDR3 is 17 amino acids long. CDR1 is SEHNR, CDR2 FQNEAQ, per germline (reference sequence). DNA for the CDR3: TGTTCCAGCAGCTTAGAAGCTGGGCACACCAGATACTATGGCTACACCTTC. It codes for CSSSLEAGHTRYYGYTF. Full variable domain (remainder filled in from reference TRBV7-9 and TRBJ1-2): DTGVSQNPRHKITKRGQNVTFRCDPISEHNRLYWYRQTLGQGPEFLTYFQNEAQLEKSRLLSDRFSAERPKGSFSTLEIQRTEQGDSAMYLCSSSLEAGHTRYYGYTFGSGTRLTVV.

This chain connects TRBV5-8 to TRBJ1-4, with TRBD1 matching over 7 bases. V was pared by 0 bases and J by 7 bases, with 3 bases of the junction left unmatched. Germline lookup yields CDR1 SGHTS and CDR2 YDEGEE. The CDR3 has 14 amino acids. CDR3 sequence (DNA): TGTGCCAGCAGCTTGGGACAGGGTGGTGAAAAACTGTTTTTT. Protein: CASSLGQGGEKLFF.

This rearrangement joins TRBV19 to TRBJ2-1, with D maybe TRBD2 (5 bases). The CDR3 spans 17 residues. Germline CDR1 LNHDA, CDR2 SQIVND (reference sequence). The V gene lost 2 bases and the J gene lost 1 base, with 15 bases spanning the gap. As DNA, the CDR3 is TGTGCCAGTAGTATAAACGGCGGGCCTCGGTCCTACAATGAGCAGTTCTTC. Protein sequence: CASSINGGPRSYNEQFF.

This chain links TRBV5-4 with TRBJ2-5; TRBD2 might be the D (6 bases). CDR1 and CDR2 from the germline V gene are SGHNT and YYREEE (reference sequence). The CDR3 covers 15 residues. V was shortened by 4 bases and J by 2 bases, with 15 bases between the two germline ends. CDR3 in DNA: TGTGCCAGCAGCCGCACGCTTAGCGGACAAGAGACCCAGTACTTC. The encoded protein is CASSRTLSGQETQYF.

This clone occurred once. The chain combines TRBV25-1 with TRBJ1-2; the match to TRBD1 covers 7 bases. CDR1 MGHDK and CDR2 SYGVNS come from the germline V gene. J gave up 2 bases and V 4 bases, and 16 bases lay outside the gene matches. This CDR3 spans 18 amino acids. The CDR3 here is CASSGARSGTEINYGYTF. The DNA for the CDR3 is TGTGCCAGCAGTGGAGCCAGATCCGGGACAGAAATCAACTATGGCTACACCTTC.

This clone was detected once. The chain recombines TRBV27 with TRBJ1-5; 7 positions agree with TRBD1. Germline V CDR1 and CDR2: MNHEY, SMNVEV (reference sequence). V shed 4 bases and J 4 bases; nucleotides not matched to a gene: 4. CDR3 length: 14 amino acids. The DNA of the CDR3 is TGTGCCAGCAGTTGGGGGACAGATAATCAGCCCCAGCATTTT. Protein sequence: CASSWGTDNQPQHF.

Written as DNA, the CDR3 is TGTGCCAGTAGTATGCGACGGGTAACGAACACCGGGGAGCTGTTTTTT. Translation gives CASSMRRVTNTGELFF. V usage is TRBV19 and J usage is TRBJ2-2; unclear D gene. With 3 bases removed from V and 0 bases from J, the gap between germline ends came to 11 bases. The length of the CDR3 is 16 residues. Per germline, CDR1 LNHDA and CDR2 SQIVND (reference sequence).

J is TRBJ1-3 and V is TRBV5-1, with D possibly TRBD1 on 6 matching bases. The CDR3 loop spans 14 amino acids. Looked up from germline, CDR1 is SGHRS and CDR2 is YFSETQ. The V gene lost 0 bases and the J gene lost 2 bases, with 6 bases spanning the gap. CDR3 amino acids: CASSLAGAGNTIYF. The CDR3 DNA is TGCGCCAGCAGCTTGGCAGGGGCTGGAAACACCATATATTTT.

In DNA, the CDR3 is TGTGCCATCAGTGAGGGGAGGGGCGATCAGCCCCAGCATTTT. This codes for CAISEGRGDQPQHF. The chain carries TRBV10-3 and TRBJ1-5; D perhaps matches TRBD1 (5 bases). This CDR3 comprises 14 residues. Trimming left V 2 bases short and J 5 bases short, with 10 bases between. The germline V gene has CDR1 ENHRY and CDR2 SYGVKD.

The chain combines TRBV27 with TRBJ1-6, with 9 bases lining up with TRBD1. From germline, CDR1 is MNHEY and CDR2 SMNVEV (reference sequence). V trimming: 4 bases; J trimming: 8 bases; junction bases outside the gene matches: 6. This CDR3 has 15 amino acids. The CDR3 protein is CASSWTGQGDSPLHF. The CDR3 coding sequence is TGTGCCAGCAGTTGGACGGGACAGGGAGATTCACCCCTCCACTTT.

This sequence joins TRBV6-4 and TRBJ2-6; 9 bases fit TRBD1. Germline V lookup: CDR1 MRHNA, CDR2 SNTAGT. CDR3 size: 15 residues. Unmatched junction bases numbered 4, after V lost 6 bases and J lost 4 bases. CDR3 residues: CASRQGAEGANVLTF. In nucleotides, the CDR3 is TGTGCCAGCAGACAGGGGGCGGAAGGGGCCAACGTCCTGACTTTC.

The V call is TRBV28, the J call TRBJ1-1, with a possible D match to TRBD1 (5 bases). This CDR3 comprises 11 residues. V lost 6 bases and J 9 bases, leaving 11 bases between the germline ends. Germline V gives CDR1 MDHEN, CDR2 SYDVKM. The CDR3 sequence is CASRQLDKAFF. The CDR3 bases are TGTGCCAGCAGGCAACTGGACAAAGCTTTCTTT.

CDR3 DNA sequence: TGTGCCAGCCACGTCAGTGCCTTTAATGAAAAACTGTTTTTT. This encodes CASHVSAFNEKLFF. The chain recombines TRBV28 with TRBJ1-4; D remains ambiguous. V was trimmed by 8 bases and J by 4 bases, leaving 14 bases between them. This CDR3 comprises 14 residues. Per the germline V gene, CDR1 is MDHEN and CDR2 is SYDVKM.

The chain couples TRBV6-5 to TRBJ1-2, with 8 bases matching TRBD1. After removal of 2 bases from V and 4 bases from J, the junction contained 6 bases not matched to a gene. In germline, CDR1 is MNHEY, CDR2 SVGAGI. The CDR3 length is 15 residues. The DNA of the CDR3 is TGTGCCAGCAGTTACACGCAGGGGGCTGGCTATGGCTACACCTTC. Encoded protein: CASSYTQGAGYGYTF.

The rearrangement links TRBV5-1 to TRBJ2-3, with 9 positions matching TRBD1. Losses at the gene ends were 4 bases for V and 1 base for J; bases not matched to a gene: 7. The germline CDR1 and CDR2 sequences are SGHRS and YFSETQ. This CDR3 has 16 residues. The CDR3 nucleotides are TGCGCCAGCAGCCGTGACAGGGGGAGGGGCACAGATACGCAGTATTTT. Residues: CASSRDRGRGTDTQYF.

The chain employs TRBV5-4 and TRBJ2-7, with 7 bases fitting TRBD1. CDR1 and CDR2 (germline): SGHNT, YYREEE (reference sequence). This CDR3 is built from 15 residues. V gave up 4 bases and J gave up 4 bases; unmatched junction bases: 11. CDR3 sequence reads: CASSQATGWDYEQYF. CDR3 DNA sequence: TGTGCCAGCAGCCAGGCGACAGGGTGGGATTACGAGCAGTACTTC.

V usage is TRBV15 and J usage is TRBJ2-1, with 7 bases that match TRBD2. Looked up from germline, CDR1 is LNHNV and CDR2 is YYDKDF (reference sequence). V dropped 0 bases and J dropped 9; count of bases not matched to a gene: 11. The CDR3 has 16 residues. The CDR3 DNA reads as TGTGCCACCAGCAGAGAACTTCACACCGGGGGGTTTGAGCAGTTCTTC. Protein: CATSRELHTGGFEQFF.

The rearrangement links TRBV7-2 to TRBJ1-2, with TRBD1 identical over 8 bases. The length of the CDR3 is 13 residues. Per the germline V gene, CDR1 is SGHTA and CDR2 is FQGNSA. After removal of 4 bases from V and 4 bases from J, the junction contained 2 bases not matched to a gene. The CDR3 spells CASSWDRSYGYTF. Written as DNA, the CDR3 is TGTGCCAGCAGCTGGGACAGGAGCTATGGCTACACCTTC.

The chain employs TRBV4-3 and TRBJ2-5; TRBD1 is a possible D gene (6 bases). Germline V gene data show CDR1 as LGHNA and CDR2 as YSLEER. The CDR3 runs to 13 residues. Trimming took off 1 base at V and 4 bases at J, with 7 bases between the two ends. As DNA, the CDR3 is TGCGCCAGCAGCCAAGCGGACAGAGAGACCCAGTACTTC. Translating gives CASSQADRETQYF.

The J gene is TRBJ2-1, the V gene TRBV15; tentative D call: TRBD2 (5 bases). CDR1 is LNHNV and CDR2 is YYDKDF in the germline V gene (reference sequence). This CDR3 contains 13 residues. V dropped 3 bases and J dropped 8 bases, with 11 bases sitting between them. The CDR3 DNA is TGTGCCACCAGCAGCTCCCGGGGTCATGAGCAGTTCTTC. It specifies CATSSSRGHEQFF.

This clone was recorded once. The V and J genes are TRBV7-8 and TRBJ2-2, with 9 bases aligning to TRBD1. V lost 4 bases and J lost 6; bases outside the gene matches: 6. The CDR3 has 15 residues. CDR1 is SGHVS, CDR2 FQNEAQ, per germline. The CDR3 loop is CASSSRDRDAGELFF. DNA for the CDR3: TGTGCCAGCAGCTCCCGGGACAGGGATGCCGGGGAGCTGTTTTTT.

This chain uses TRBV4-3 with TRBJ2-3, with 8 bases fitting TRBD2. The CDR3 has 15 amino acids. In germline, CDR1 is LGHNA, CDR2 YSLEER. J gave up 4 bases and V 4 bases, and 7 bases lay outside the gene matches. The chain's CDR3 is CASSRGLADADTQYF. The CDR3, as DNA: TGCGCCAGCAGCCGCGGACTAGCTGACGCAGATACGCAGTATTTT.

This chain links TRBV25-1 with TRBJ1-2; no definite D call. The germline V gene encodes CDR1 MGHDK and CDR2 SYGVNS. Deletions cut 0 bases from V and 4 bases from J, with 18 bases between. The CDR3 runs to 17 residues. The CDR3 DNA follows: TGTGCCAGCAGTGAATATTATGAGTCCCCAACCCTCTATGGCTACACCTTC. Amino acid sequence: CASSEYYESPTLYGYTF.

V gene TRBV30 combines with J gene TRBJ1-1; no clear D gene. Germline V lookup: CDR1 GTSNPN, CDR2 SVGIG (reference sequence). This CDR3 spans 11 amino acids. V dropped 4 bases and J dropped 2 bases, with 5 bases sitting between them. The CDR3 DNA follows: TGTGCCTGGAAAAGCAACACTGAAGCTTTCTTT. This sequence encodes CAWKSNTEAFF. The complete variable domain, with remaining parts taken from reference TRBV30 and TRBJ1-1, reads SQTIHQWPATLVQPVGSPLSLECTVEGTSNPNLYWYRQAAGRGLQLLFYSVGIGQISSEVPQNLSASRPQDRQFILSSKKLLLSDSGFYLCAWKSNTEAFFGQGTRLTVV.

The genes are TRBV2 and TRBJ2-2; tentative D call: TRBD2 (5 bases). Germline V gene sequence: CDR1 SNHLY, CDR2 FYNNEI. V was trimmed by 1 base and J by 1 base, leaving 19 bases between them. The CDR3 spans 19 residues. The chain's CDR3 is CASSEVLFLGSGNTGELFF. The CDR3 DNA reads as TGTGCCAGCAGTGAAGTCCTCTTTCTAGGAAGCGGGAACACCGGGGAGCTGTTTTTT.

This clone was seen a handful of times. The chain couples TRBV30 to TRBJ2-3, with 10 bases identical to TRBD2. After removal of 2 bases from V and 6 bases from J, the junction contained 8 bases not matched to a gene. This CDR3 has 15 amino acids. The germline CDR1 and CDR2 sequences are GTSNPN and SVGIG (reference sequence). CDR3 in amino acids: CAWSPGTSDADTQYF. The CDR3 region has the DNA TGTGCCTGGAGTCCCGGGACTAGCGATGCGGATACGCAGTATTTT.

V usage is TRBV7-9 and J usage is TRBJ1-2; 7 positions match TRBD1. This CDR3 comprises 13 residues. The J segment lost 3 bases and the V segment lost 4 bases, leaving 2 bases of the junction unmatched. The germline V gene has CDR1 SEHNR and CDR2 FQNEAQ (reference sequence). DNA of the CDR3: TGTGCCAGCAGCTCACAGGGGTACTATGGCTACACCTTC. This codes for CASSSQGYYGYTF.

The chain carries TRBV25-1 and TRBJ2-2, with a tentative D call TRBD1 (5 bases). The V end was cut by 2 bases, the J end by 4 bases, with 11 bases between. CDR1 MGHDK and CDR2 SYGVNS come from the germline V gene. CDR3 size: 15 residues. The CDR3 loop reads CASSETRVATGELFF. The DNA for the CDR3 is TGTGCCAGCAGTGAAACCAGGGTTGCCACCGGGGAGCTGTTTTTT. Full variable domain (remainder filled in from reference TRBV25-1 and TRBJ2-2): EADIYQTPRYLVIGTGKKITLECSQTMGHDKMYWYQQDPGMELHLIHYSYGVNSTEKGDLSSESTVSRIRTEHFPLTLESARPSHTSQYLCASSETRVATGELFFGEGSRLTVL.

V and J are TRBV23-1 and TRBJ2-6, with D possibly being TRBD2 (5 bases). TRBV23-1 is marked as an open reading frame, function uncertain. Trimming pared 0 bases from V and 0 bases from J, leaving 15 bases between. This CDR3 contains 19 residues. Here the CDR3 reads CASSQSKGRRLSGANVLTF. CDR3 sequence (DNA): TGCGCCAGCAGTCAATCGAAGGGTAGGAGGCTCTCTGGGGCCAACGTCCTGACTTTC.

This rearrangement joins TRBV4-2 to TRBJ2-1; 10 bases are shared with TRBD2. CDR1 and CDR2 from the germline V gene are LGHNA and YNFKEQ. V was clipped by 0 bases and J by 4 bases; unmatched bases: 3. The CDR3 is 16 amino acids. This CDR3 is CASSQDLAGAYNEQFF. CDR3 in DNA: TGTGCCAGCAGCCAAGATCTAGCGGGAGCTTACAATGAGCAGTTCTTC.